What follows describes a single T cell receptor beta chain. What it binds is unknown. The data stem from a study of T cell clones after liver transplantation. Study-level background: Post-transplant blood was tracked for graft-donor-reactive T cell clones identified in a pre-transplant mixed lymphocyte reaction. The study's findings and limits: Migration into the graft, not deletion, may explain lost graft donor-reactive T cells.

Produced via immunoSEQ multiplex PCR; TCRdb's table is partial and in-frame only. The sample gives around 97,000 clones, around 84% of which show up once; around 2.9% is in the top ten. Trimming stripped 3 bases from V and 6 bases from J, with 9 bases between. This CDR3 has 13 amino acids. Looked up from germline, CDR1 is LNHNV and CDR2 is YYDKDF (reference sequence). V gene TRBV15 combines with J gene TRBJ2-1, with D perhaps matching TRBD1 (7 bases). The source of this sequence is a human patient who received a liver transplant. Some T cells may be graft donor cells. The source was CD4+ T cells from blood, collected approximately 4 years after liver transplant. The CDR3 region is CATSREGANEQFF. The CDR3 nucleotides are TGTGCCACCAGCAGGGAGGGGGCCAATGAGCAGTTCTTC.